This T cell receptor (beta chain) was sequenced during a study of control samples from healthy donors and cancer patients (dated by TCRdb to the early 2020s). The library relied on the immunoSEQ multiplex PCR assay. TCRdb took over this immuneACCESS table, retaining in-frame rearrangements with V and J assigned. Such tables are incomplete; in checked studies, under half of the missing clones stem from an unresolved V gene, and the remainder is unexplained. Present in this sample are 100,000 to 150,000 clones, less than 90% of which were seen just once. Of the sample, around 1.8% is held by the ten largest clones. Points on this clone: Its target antigen remains unknown. No much larger clonotype is one base removed from it; base qualities were not supplied.

CDR1 and CDR2, per the germline V gene, are SGDLS and YYNGEE. The CDR3 holds 15 amino acids from the cysteine to the phenylalanine. Only the CDR3 DNA is retained, 45 bases long and in frame from the first base. V is clipped by 0 bases and J by 3 bases, and the sequence between their germline boundaries is 12 bases long. The source material was blood. The sequence links TRBV9 to TRBJ1-1, with TRBD1 tentatively as D gene (6 bases match). This receptor was identified in a man between 18 and 29 years old in good health. The CDR3 in this case is CASSVDPGADTEAFF. The nucleotides are TGTGCCAGCAGCGTAGATCCGGGGGCGGACACTGAAGCTTTCTTT.